The 12 T cell receptor beta chains in this list originate from one sample, sequenced in a study of blood T cell repertoires in COVID-19. Generated by immunoSEQ multiplex PCR, the TCRdb table keeps only in-frame clones and is missing some. The data show roughly 300,000 clones, 70% to 90% seen once. Sample: PBMCs or T cells enriched from blood (not recorded which). The receptors derive from a young man who had recovered from COVID-19.

The chain uses TRBV27 and TRBJ2-7; no definite D call. This CDR3 contains 15 residues. Deletions cut 2 bases from V and 0 bases from J, with 11 bases between. From germline, CDR1 is MNHEY and CDR2 SMNVEV (reference sequence). The CDR3 sequence is CASSLGTVSSYEQYF. The CDR3 bases are TGTGCCAGCAGTTTAGGCACAGTCAGCTCCTACGAGCAGTACTTC.

A few counts support this clone. The DNA of the CDR3 is TGTGCCAGCAGTGAACAGGTTGGGCACACTGAAGCTTTCTTT. This gives the protein CASSEQVGHTEAFF. The chain links TRBV6-4 to TRBJ1-1, with a possible D match to TRBD1 (5 bases). The CDR3 covers 14 residues. V shed 3 bases and J shed 3 bases, with 11 bases lying between them. In germline, CDR1 is MRHNA, CDR2 SNTAGT.

This clone was seen a handful of times. J is TRBJ2-7 and V is TRBV5-1; 8 bases fit TRBD1. CDR1 SGHRS and CDR2 YFSETQ come from the germline V gene. The V gene end was trimmed by 3 bases and the J gene end by 2 bases; junction bases not matched to a gene: 4. The CDR3 extends over 14 amino acids. CDR3 amino acids: CASSYRDRTYEQYF. The CDR3 DNA sequence: TGCGCCAGCAGCTACCGGGACAGGACCTACGAGCAGTACTTC.

This clone has just one count. The chain has TRBV5-4 and TRBJ2-7; the match to TRBD2 covers 9 bases. Germline V gene lookup returns CDR1 SGHNT and CDR2 YYREEE (reference sequence). The CDR3 has 13 residues. V shed 2 bases, J shed 3 bases, and the junction held 0 bases outside the gene matches. The CDR3 DNA sequence: TGTGCCAGCAGCTTTAGCGGGAGCTACGAGCAGTACTTC. It codes for CASSFSGSYEQYF.

The chain links TRBV7-2 to TRBJ2-7; no clear D gene. With 0 bases removed from V and 2 bases from J, the gap between germline ends came to 17 bases. CDR3 length: 17 residues. The germline V gene has CDR1 SGHTA and CDR2 FQGNSA. As DNA, the CDR3 is TGTGCCAGCAGCTTAGCTGCGCGGCCTCCCAGCCCCTACGAGCAGTACTTC. Protein sequence: CASSLAARPPSPYEQYF.

The CDR3 DNA is TGTGCCAGCAGCTTAGAGGCAGGGGCTAACTATGGCTACACCTTC. Translation: CASSLEAGANYGYTF. The chain has TRBV7-2 and TRBJ1-2; a weak D match, TRBD1 (6 bases). From germline, CDR1 is SGHTA and CDR2 FQGNSA. The length of the CDR3 is 15 residues. Trimming removed 1 base at V and 0 bases at J, with 9 bases between.

The chain joins TRBV29-1 to TRBJ2-5, with a tentative D call TRBD2 (5 bases). The CDR3 is 12 amino acids. CDR1 SQVTM and CDR2 ANQGSEA come from the germline V gene. Trimming removed 6 bases from V and 0 bases from J, with 8 bases in between. The CDR3 here is CSVGLDQETQYF. CDR3 coding DNA: TGCAGCGTAGGACTGGACCAAGAGACCCAGTACTTC.

The rearrangement links TRBV7-2 to TRBJ2-5, with 8 nucleotides matching TRBD1. In germline, CDR1 is SGHTA, CDR2 FQGNSA. This CDR3 has 14 amino acids. V lost 7 bases, J lost 5 bases, and 9 bases stayed unmatched. This CDR3 reads CASKWAGGGETQYF. Here the CDR3 DNA reads TGTGCCAGCAAGTGGGCAGGGGGCGGGGAGACCCAGTACTTC.

CDR3 residues: CASSLGTSGRREQYF. The CDR3 DNA reads as TGCGCCAGCAGCCTCGGGACTAGCGGTAGAAGGGAGCAGTACTTC. This chain uses TRBV4-1 with TRBJ2-7; 11 bases are a match to TRBD2. CDR3 length: 15 amino acids. V gave up 4 bases and J gave up 7 bases; unmatched junction bases: 9. Germline V gene lookup returns CDR1 MGHRA and CDR2 YSYEKL.

With regard to this clone: The limits of the CDR3 on the DNA are not certain, so only TCRdb's listed CDR3 is given. The gene calls are TRBV21-1 and TRBJ2-7; TRBD2 reflects the table's D call only, with no check against the DNA. TRBV21-1 is an annotated pseudogene. The CDR3 length equals 19 residues, ends included. Here the CDR3 reads CASSKVGPGTSLPFYEQYF.

V gene TRBV29-1 combines with J gene TRBJ1-4; D is uncertain. V lost 6 bases and J 6 bases, leaving 8 bases between the germline ends. CDR1 is SQVTM, CDR2 ANQGSEA, per germline. This CDR3 region has 11 residues. CDR3 region: CSVHMDEKLFF. CDR3 coding DNA: TGCAGCGTCCACATGGATGAAAAACTGTTTTTT.

CDR3 sequence (DNA): TGTGCCAGTAGTATAGTATACGGGGGTCAGCCCCAGCATTTT. It encodes CASSIVYGGQPQHF. The chain carries TRBV19 and TRBJ1-5; D is possibly TRBD1 (5 bases). The CDR3 runs 14 residues. The V gene's germline CDR1 is LNHDA and CDR2 SQIVND (reference sequence). With 1 base removed from V and 6 bases from J, the gap between germline ends came to 10 bases.